Sequencing of this T cell receptor beta chain was carried out in a study of cytomegalovirus exposure and HLA in healthy donors. General study findings and limits: Cytomegalovirus status, reportedly, was diagnosed with high specificity and sensitivity by the classifier.

This clone was counted between two and nine times. Antigen: not known. J lost 3 bases, V lost 5 bases, and 5 bases had no gene match. Germline lookup yields CDR1 PRHDT and CDR2 FYEKMQ (reference sequence). The CDR3 is made up of 15 amino acids. 60 Vbeta and 13 Jbeta primers were used in PCR. The repertoire was sequenced with immunoSEQ multiplex PCR; TCRdb's copy has only in-frame clones and lacks some. The data hold tens of thousands of clones, with 55% to 70% observed a single time. This chain joins TRBV13 and TRBJ1-3; TRBD1 aligns across 9 bases. The sample consisted of PBMCs. The clonotype was recovered from a woman aged 35 to 49 in good health and CMV-seropositive. The chain's CDR3 is CASSARQGVGNTIYF. The CDR3, as DNA: TGTGCCAGCAGCGCCAGACAGGGGGTTGGAAACACCATATATTTT. The whole variable domain, filled in from reference TRBV13 and TRBJ1-3, reads AAGVIQSPRHLIKEKRETATLKCYPIPRHDTVYWYQQGPGQDPQFLISFYEKMQSDKGSIPDRFSAQQFSDYHSELNMSSLELGDSALYFCASSARQGVGNTIYFGEGSWLTVV.